These 8 T cell receptor beta chains originate from one sample sequenced in a study of identifying expanded T cells in peripheral blood. TCRdb's table, derived via immunoSEQ multiplex PCR, lists solely in-frame clones and lacks some. Here the sample spans tens of thousands of clones, about 83% being singletons. The sequenced material came from blood. Source of these receptors: a person aged 18-70 years in good health.

The V and J genes are TRBV9 and TRBJ1-1; D may be TRBD1 (5 bases). CDR3 size: 13 residues. The V gene lost 5 bases and the J gene lost 4 bases, with 12 bases spanning the gap. The V gene's germline CDR1 is SGDLS and CDR2 YYNGEE. The DNA of the CDR3 is TGTGCCAGCAGTGTCGGGGGTAGCACTGAAGCTTTCTTT. Translated, it gives CASSVGGSTEAFF.

This clone has a single count. The chain joins TRBV5-1 to TRBJ2-1; D remains ambiguous. Germline V lookup: CDR1 SGHRS, CDR2 YFSETQ. This CDR3 is built from 16 residues. V was clipped by 4 bases and J by 0 bases, with 14 bases between them. CDR3 sequence (DNA): TGCGCCAGCAGCCGGAGACTCTCGAGCTCCTACAATGAGCAGTTCTTC. This encodes CASSRRLSSSYNEQFF.

The count of this clone is one. J is TRBJ2-1 and V is TRBV6-6, with 10 bases fitting TRBD2. The CDR3 sequence is 16 residues long. V was clipped by 7 bases and J by 0 bases; unmatched bases: 6. Germline CDR1 reads MNHNY; CDR2 reads SVGAGI (reference sequence). As DNA, the CDR3 is TGTGCCAGCACTAGCGGGAGCCTGACCTCCTACAATGAGCAGTTCTTC. It yields the protein CASTSGSLTSYNEQFF.

This rearrangement joins TRBV5-1 to TRBJ2-3; 9 nucleotides align to TRBD2. Germline V gene data show CDR1 as SGHRS and CDR2 as YFSETQ. This CDR3 is built from 15 residues. With V trimmed by 4 bases and J by 0 bases, 3 bases remained unmatched. This CDR3 reads CASSLAGTSTDTQYF. The DNA for the CDR3 is TGCGCCAGCAGCCTAGCGGGGACCAGCACAGATACGCAGTATTTT.

This sequence joins TRBV18 and TRBJ2-7; the D gene could be TRBD1 or TRBD2 (5 bases each). There are 18 residues in the CDR3. Germline values: CDR1 KGHSH, CDR2 LQKENI. Trimming left V 4 bases short and J 0 bases short, with 22 bases between. The DNA of the CDR3 is TGTGCCAGCTCACAACAACTATCAACCGGGACGGGCTCCTACGAGCAGTACTTC. It codes for CASSQQLSTGTGSYEQYF.

The CDR3: CASSMYLADEQFF. In DNA, the CDR3 is TGTGCCAGTAGTATGTATTTAGCTGATGAGCAGTTCTTC. The V gene is TRBV19, the J gene TRBJ2-1; D remains unclear. Trimming cost V 3 bases and J 8 bases, with 11 bases left between them. This CDR3 region has 13 residues. Germline assignment: CDR1 LNHDA and CDR2 SQIVND (reference sequence).

The chain is built from TRBV19 and TRBJ2-5, with 7 nucleotides matching TRBD2. After removal of 5 bases from V and 4 bases from J, the junction contained 7 bases not matched to a gene. Germline V CDR1 and CDR2: LNHDA, SQIVND (reference sequence). CDR3 length equals 14 residues. The CDR3, as DNA: TGTGCCAGTAGTTGGGCGGGAGAGGGAGAGACCCAGTACTTC. Residues: CASSWAGEGETQYF.

The chain uses TRBV5-1 and TRBJ2-7, with TRBD1 matching 9 bases. Per the germline V gene, CDR1 is SGHRS and CDR2 is YFSETQ. CDR3 length: 16 residues. V shed 0 bases, J shed 6 bases, and the junction held 10 bases outside the gene matches. As DNA, the CDR3 is TGCGCCAGCAGCTTGGCCGAGGGGACAGGGACAGGCGAGCAGTACTTC. Its protein product is CASSLAEGTGTGEQYF. The complete variable domain, with remaining parts taken from reference TRBV5-1 and TRBJ2-7, reads KAGVTQTPRYLIKTRGQQVTLSCSPISGHRSVSWYQQTPGQGLQFLFEYFSETQRNKGNFPGRFSGRQFSNSRSEMNVSTLELGDSALYLCASSLAEGTGTGEQYFGPGTRLTVT.